These T cell receptor beta chains were read from a single sample in a study of lymphopenia after photon versus proton radiotherapy. Profiling relied on immunoSEQ multiplex PCR, and the TCRdb table lists in-frame clones only, not all of them. The sample shows 150,000 or so clones, less than 90% of them seen only once. The specimen comprised peripheral blood, sampled from a patient treated with photon-based radiotherapy. The receptor source for this set is a man between 45 and 60 years old with gastric cancer. Each CDR3 is given with its conserved first and last residue. A D gene is named only where the DNA matches it firmly. Expanded clones get a size class; other rows say once, few or many, or leave the size out.

size,J,D,V,DNA,CDR3
NA,TRBJ2-3,NA,TRBV18,TGTGCCAGCTCACGAAGCGGGCCAGAAACAGATACGCAGTATTTT,CASSRSGPETDTQYF
NA,TRBJ2-7,TRBD2,TRBV11-2,TGTGCCAGCAGCGGGACGGGGCTAGCGGACCGGTACTTC,CASSGTGLADRYF
NA,TRBJ1-5,TRBD1,TRBV28,TGTGCCAGCAGCACCGGGACAGGGAAGAATCAGCCCCAGCATTTT,CASSTGTGKNQPQHF
NA,TRBJ1-4,NA,TRBV29-1,TGCAGCGTTGGAGAGCTGGGAAGTAATGAAAAACTGTTTTTT,CSVGELGSNEKLFF
NA,TRBJ2-7,NA,TRBV9,TGTGCCAGCAGCGTAGGGTGGAGCGCAACCTACGAGCAGTACTTC,CASSVGWSATYEQYF
once,TRBJ2-1,TRBD2,TRBV28,TGTGCCAGCAGAAGTACGGGACTAGCGGCTTCTGAGCAGTTCTTC,CASRSTGLAASEQFF
NA,TRBJ1-1,NA,TRBV20-1,TGCAGTGCTAGTGCACTAACTGAAGCTTTCTTT,CSASALTEAFF
NA,TRBJ2-3,NA,TRBV5-1,TGCGCCAGCAGCCTACTCGAGACGCAGTATTTT,CASSLLETQYF
NA,TRBJ1-2,TRBD1,TRBV5-1,TGCGCCAGCAGCGTCCACCGGGACAGCCCTTACGGGGATGGCTACACCTTC,CASSVHRDSPYGDGYTF
NA,TRBJ2-5,NA,TRBV7-6,TGTGCCAGCAGCTTTCTCAGGGAGACCCAGTACTTC,CASSFLRETQYF
NA,TRBJ1-3,NA,TRBV5-6,TGTGCCAGCAGCGCGCGGGGGCGTGGAAACACCATATATTTT,CASSARGRGNTIYF
NA,TRBJ2-2,NA,TRBV7-9,TGTGCCAGCAGCCCCGGGGGACCCGGCACCGGGGAGCTGTTTTTT,CASSPGGPGTGELFF
NA,TRBJ2-5,TRBD2,TRBV5-6,TGTGCCAGCAGCTTGCCTAGCGGGAAAGAGACCCAGTACTTC,CASSLPSGKETQYF
NA,TRBJ1-5,TRBD1,TRBV29-1,TGCAGTGTCGGGTTTGGACAGGGTTTCAATCAGCCCCAGCATTTT,CSVGFGQGFNQPQHF
NA,TRBJ2-3,TRBD1,TRBV6-5,TGTGCCAGCATCCCCGGGACAGGGGGCAAGGATACGCAGTATTTT,CASIPGTGGKDTQYF
NA,TRBJ2-7,NA,TRBV6-6,TGTGCCAGCAGCCACAAGCGGGTCTATTACGAGCAGTACTTC,CASSHKRVYYEQYF
NA,TRBJ1-1,NA,TRBV15,TGTGCCACCAGCAGACCCAGGCAGGGCAGTAGGCCTGAAGCTTTCTTT,CATSRPRQGSRPEAFF
few,TRBJ1-2,NA,TRBV30,TGTGCCTGGAGTGTAGGAGGGAAAGGCACCTATGGCTACACCTTC,CAWSVGGKGTYGYTF
NA,TRBJ2-7,NA,TRBV6-5,TGTGCCAGCAGCAGGGACGGGATAGAGCAGTACTTC,CASSRDGIEQYF
few,TRBJ1-2,NA,TRBV10-3,TGTGCCATCAGTGAGTCGCCATTTCGGGATGGCTACACCTTC,CAISESPFRDGYTF
NA,TRBJ1-2,NA,TRBV19,TGTGCCAGTAGTATGGAGGCTAACTATGGCTACACCTTC,CASSMEANYGYTF
once,TRBJ2-1,TRBD1,TRBV10-3,TGTGCCACCGAACAGGGGGCGAATGAGCAGTTCTTC,CATEQGANEQFF
NA,TRBJ2-3,NA,TRBV20-1,TGCAGTGCCTCCAACACAGATACGCAGTATTTT,CSASNTDTQYF
few,TRBJ1-3,NA,TRBV19,TGTGCCAGTAGTGTGGACAGCTCTGGAAACACCATATATTTT,CASSVDSSGNTIYF
NA,TRBJ1-1,NA,TRBV30,TGTGCCTGGAGTGTACAGGGAAAGGGTGAAGCTTTCTTT,CAWSVQGKGEAFF
NA,TRBJ2-1,TRBD1,TRBV11-2,TGTGCCAGCAGCTTAGGTAGGGGGCCACCCTCCTACAATGAGCAGTTCTTC,CASSLGRGPPSYNEQFF
NA,TRBJ1-4,TRBD1,TRBV4-3,TGCGCCAGCAGCCGACAACCGGGACAGGGGACTGAAAAACTGTTTTTT,CASSRQPGQGTEKLFF
NA,TRBJ2-5,NA,TRBV9,TGTGCCAGCAGCGTAGGAACCTTGCAAGAGACCCAGTACTTC,CASSVGTLQETQYF
NA,TRBJ2-6,NA,TRBV7-2,TGTGCCAGCAGCCTGGGGTTGGGGGCCAACGTCCTGACTTTC,CASSLGLGANVLTF
NA,TRBJ2-5,NA,TRBV4-3,TGCGCCAGCAGCCAAGACCGGGGGGAGACCCAGTACTTC,CASSQDRGETQYF
NA,TRBJ2-5,NA,TRBV7-8,TGTGCCAGCAGCTTAGTCTGGAAGACCCAGTACTTC,CASSLVWKTQYF
NA,TRBJ2-3,NA,TRBV19,TGTGCCAGTAGTATGGGGCTCACAGATACGCAGTATTTT,CASSMGLTDTQYF
NA,TRBJ2-6,NA,TRBV5-6,TGTGCCAGCAGCTTGGGGACGTTTGGGGCCAACGTCCTGACTTTC,CASSLGTFGANVLTF
NA,TRBJ1-1,NA,TRBV7-9,TGTGCCAGCAGCCCGGGCTTAGAGGCTACTGAAGCTTTCTTT,CASSPGLEATEAFF
once,TRBJ1-2,NA,TRBV6-5,TGTGCCAGCAGTTACGTGGCAGGTTATGGCTACACCTTC,CASSYVAGYGYTF
NA,TRBJ2-2,NA,TRBV15,TGTGCCACCAGCAGAGCCAAAAGACAGAACACCGGGGAGCTGTTTTTT,CATSRAKRQNTGELFF
NA,TRBJ2-6,TRBD1,TRBV7-2,TGTGCCAGCAGCCCGAGGACAGGGTCTGGGGCCAACGTCCTGACTTTC,CASSPRTGSGANVLTF
NA,TRBJ2-3,TRBD2,TRBV18,TGTGCCAGCTCACCAATTCGAACTAGCGGGAGGACAGATACGCAGTATTTT,CASSPIRTSGRTDTQYF
NA,TRBJ1-3,TRBD1,TRBV9,TGTGCCAGCAGCGTAGTCATCTGGGACAGGGGTTTTGATAGATCAAACACCATATATTTT,CASSVVIWDRGFDRSNTIYF
NA,TRBJ2-7,NA,TRBV25-1,TGTGCCAGCAGTCGTGGGATGGCCTACGAGCAGTACTTC,CASSRGMAYEQYF
NA,TRBJ1-1,NA,TRBV30,TGTGCCTGGGAGAACAGAAACACTGAAGCTTTCTTT,CAWENRNTEAFF
NA,TRBJ2-1,NA,TRBV4-1,TGCGCCAGCGGGGGGGCCAGCTCCTACAATGAGCAGTTCTTC,CASGGASSYNEQFF
NA,TRBJ1-1,NA,TRBV2,TGTGCCAGCAGTGGTTCTACAGGGCTACCTGAAGCTTTCTTT,CASSGSTGLPEAFF
NA,TRBJ2-1,NA,TRBV27,TGTGCCAGCAGCATAACAGGGACGGGATCCTACAATGAGCAGTTCTTC,CASSITGTGSYNEQFF
NA,TRBJ2-3,NA,TRBV10-2,TGCGCCAGCAGTCTTTACACAGATACGCAGTATTTT,CASSLYTDTQYF
NA,TRBJ1-2,TRBD1,TRBV27,TGTGCCAGCACCAGGACAGGGGGAGACTATGGCTACACCTTC,CASTRTGGDYGYTF
NA,TRBJ2-7,NA,TRBV2,TGTGCCAGCACCCCAATGCAGGAGCAGTACTTC,CASTPMQEQYF
NA,TRBJ2-7,TRBD1,TRBV10-3,TGTGCCATCAGTAACGGACAGGGGGGTAGGAACGAGCAGTACTTC,CAISNGQGGRNEQYF
NA,TRBJ1-5,NA,TRBV5-1,TGCGCCAGCAGCTTGACGGGGTGGGGAAATCAGCCCCAGCATTTT,CASSLTGWGNQPQHF
NA,TRBJ2-3,NA,TRBV27,TGTGCCAGCAGCCGGGACATAGGTACGCAGTATTTT,CASSRDIGTQYF
once,TRBJ1-4,NA,TRBV27,TGTGCCAGCGTCGTAGGTAGTAGCGAAAAACTGTTTTTT,CASVVGSSEKLFF
NA,TRBJ1-3,NA,TRBV29-1,TGCAGCGTTGAAGACCGGCTCCTCCTATATTTT,CSVEDRLLLYF
NA,TRBJ2-3,NA,TRBV20-1,TGCAGTGCCCGCACAGATACGCAGTATTTT,CSARTDTQYF
NA,TRBJ2-2,NA,TRBV27,TGTGCCAGCAGGGAGTTCTCCGGGGAGCTGTTTTTT,CASREFSGELFF
NA,TRBJ1-1,TRBD1,TRBV27,TGTGCCAGCAGTCCCGACAGGGGTAAAACTGAAGCTTTCTTT,CASSPDRGKTEAFF
NA,TRBJ2-1,TRBD1,TRBV11-2,TGTGCCAGCAGCTTTTTCAGGGACAGTGAGCAGTTCTTC,CASSFFRDSEQFF
once,TRBJ1-1,NA,TRBV27,TGTGCCAGCTGGAGGGGGGCCGAAGCTTTCTTT,CASWRGAEAFF
NA,TRBJ2-1,NA,TRBV30,TGTGCCTGGAAAAGGGGGGCAGGCAATGAGCAGTTCTTC,CAWKRGAGNEQFF